Following are 19 T cell receptor beta chains from one sample sequenced in a study of spatial heterogeneity in lung cancer. Whole-study results and caveats: Mutation counts in tumors were tracked by counts of expanded intratumoral alpha and beta TCRs.

TCRdb itself ran the 5' RACE reads through MiXCR, one entry per CDR3 protein. The sample lists about 20,000 distinct CDR3 sequences, about 7% seen once, with around 20% in the top ten. Which antigens these TCRs recognize remains unknown. Time point given: sample taken at primary tumor resection. Sequenced material: lung tumor tissue, taken at surgery. Every receptor here comes from a female donor with early-stage non-small cell lung cancer.

The chain links TRBV28 to TRBJ2-7; 9 bases are a match to TRBD1. This CDR3 region has 14 residues. With 5 bases clipped from V and 3 bases from J, the junction kept 5 bases outside the gene matches. From germline, CDR1 is MDHEN and CDR2 SYDVKM. The CDR3 protein is CASSRGDRDYEQYF. CDR3 DNA sequence: TGTGCCAGCAGTCGCGGGGACAGGGACTACGAGCAGTACTTC.

There are many counts of this clonotype. The chain has TRBV5-5 and TRBJ1-3; D is uncertain. The CDR3 is 15 residues long. Germline CDR1 and CDR2: SGHKS and YYEKEE (reference sequence). Trimming took off 0 bases at V and 2 bases at J, with 9 bases between the two ends. In DNA form, the CDR3 reads TGTGCCAGCAGCTTGGGGTCCTTAACTGGAAACACCATATATTTT. It encodes CASSLGSLTGNTIYF.

This clonotype was detected once. The gene calls are TRBV19 and TRBJ1-5, with 7 nucleotides matching TRBD1. CDR3 length equals 14 residues. V dropped 4 bases and J dropped 4; count of bases not matched to a gene: 4. Looked up from germline, CDR1 is LNHDA and CDR2 is SQIVND (reference sequence). CDR3 DNA sequence: TGTGCCAGTAGTACCCGACAGGGAAATCAGCCCCAGCATTTT. This gives the protein CASSTRQGNQPQHF.

This clonotype was counted many times. The chain's CDR3 is CSAPVSGADTQYF. For the CDR3, the DNA is TGCAGTGCCCCAGTAAGCGGGGCAGATACGCAGTATTTT. The gene calls are TRBV20-1 and TRBJ2-3, with 7 bases lining up with TRBD2. CDR1 is DFQATT and CDR2 is SNEGSKA in the germline V gene (reference sequence). The CDR3 totals 13 residues. The trim removed 6 bases at V and 4 bases at J, leaving 7 bases unmatched.

This clonotype has at least ten counts. This rearrangement joins TRBV6-1 to TRBJ2-1; D not resolved. V lost 11 bases to trimming and J lost 0 bases, with 14 bases between them. The CDR3 spans 14 residues. CDR1 and CDR2 from the germline V gene are MNHNS and SASEGT. The CDR3 coding sequence is TGTGCCTCCCGGAAGGTGAGCTCCTACAATGAGCAGTTCTTC. It specifies CASRKVSSYNEQFF.

This clonotype was counted once. A much more abundant neighbour one base away suggests this may be a read error. This chain connects TRBV10-1 to TRBJ2-3, with D uncertain. Germline CDR1 reads WNHNN; CDR2 reads SYGVQD (reference sequence). The CDR3 extends over 12 amino acids. V dropped 0 bases and J dropped 10 bases, with 8 bases sitting between them. The CDR3 DNA is TGCGCCAGCAGTGAGTCAACGGATTCGCAGTATTTT. Translation gives CASSESTDSQYF.

This clonotype was found many times. The DNA for the CDR3 is TGTGCCACCAGGACTAGCGGGTGGAATGAGCAGTTCTTC. Residues: CATRTSGWNEQFF. This chain connects TRBV12-3 or TRBV12-4 to TRBJ2-1; 11 nucleotides match TRBD2. CDR3 length: 13 residues. J lost 7 bases, V lost 10 bases, and 6 bases had no gene match.

This clonotype has at least ten counts. The rearrangement joins TRBV9 to TRBJ2-3; 8 nucleotides match TRBD1. Germline V gene data show CDR1 as SGDLS and CDR2 as YYNGEE. CDR3 length equals 14 residues. V shed 0 bases and J 6 bases; nucleotides not matched to a gene: 3. The CDR3 region has the DNA TGTGCCAGCAGCGTAGGCAGGGGGCGGGATACGCAGTATTTT. Its protein product is CASSVGRGRDTQYF.

The rearrangement uses TRBV5-1 and TRBJ2-3, with D perhaps TRBD2 (5 bases). The germline V gene has CDR1 SGHRS and CDR2 YFSETQ. V gave up 4 bases and J gave up 6 bases, with 15 bases separating them. This CDR3 spans 14 amino acids. The CDR3 region is CASSGDMGSDTQYF. CDR3 nucleotide sequence: TGCGCCAGCAGCGGAGACATGGGGAGCGATACGCAGTATTTT.

This clonotype was seen a handful of times. The gene calls are TRBV2 and TRBJ2-3, with D unresolved. The germline CDR1 and CDR2 sequences are SNHLY and FYNNEI. The CDR3 consists of 15 residues. The V end was cut by 1 base, the J end by 2 bases, with 10 bases between. For the CDR3, the DNA is TGTGCCAGCAGTGAAGTACAGTACAACACAGATACGCAGTATTTT. Its protein is CASSEVQYNTDTQYF.

This clonotype was detected a few times. The chain carries TRBV10-1 and TRBJ2-1; TRBD1 agrees at 12 bases. This CDR3 is 17 amino acids long. CDR1 is WNHNN and CDR2 is SYGVQD in the germline V gene (reference sequence). Trimming cost V 3 bases and J 5 bases; bases outside gene matches: 8. CDR3 residues: CASSETGQGARDNEQFF. The DNA of the CDR3 is TGCGCCAGCAGTGAAACGGGACAGGGGGCGCGAGACAATGAGCAGTTCTTC.

This clonotype was seen at least ten times. The gene calls are TRBV7-2 and TRBJ2-7, with 13 bases aligning to TRBD2. V was clipped by 7 bases and J by 1 base; unmatched bases: 7. Germline CDR1 is SGHTA and CDR2 is FQGNSA. CDR3 length: 16 residues. The CDR3 DNA follows: TGTGCCAGCACCGATACTAGCGGGGGGGCATCCTACGAGCAGTACTTC. Encoded protein: CASTDTSGGASYEQYF.

The chain joins TRBV27 to TRBJ2-5; D not certain. V lost 3 bases to trimming and J lost 6 bases, with 8 bases between them. CDR3 length: 12 amino acids. Germline V lookup: CDR1 MNHEY, CDR2 SMNVEV (reference sequence). The chain's CDR3 is CASSFQSKTQYF. In DNA, the CDR3 is TGTGCCAGCAGTTTCCAGAGTAAGACCCAGTACTTC.

The chain uses TRBV28 and TRBJ1-2; 7 nucleotides line up with TRBD1. Germline V gene data show CDR1 as MDHEN and CDR2 as SYDVKM. The CDR3 runs to 14 residues. V trimming: 5 bases; J trimming: 4 bases; junction bases outside the gene matches: 7. CDR3 sequence reads: CASSMTGNFYGYTF. CDR3 coding DNA: TGTGCCAGCAGTATGACAGGGAACTTCTATGGCTACACCTTC.

This clonotype showed up many times. The chain carries TRBV20-1 and TRBJ2-1; TRBD2 agrees at 8 bases. The CDR3 extends over 15 amino acids. Per the germline V gene, CDR1 is DFQATT and CDR2 is SNEGSKA (reference sequence). The V gene end was trimmed by 5 bases and the J gene end by 5 bases; junction bases not matched to a gene: 11. CDR3 amino acids: CSARPGTRENNEQFF. Here the CDR3 DNA reads TGCAGTGCTCGGCCCGGGACTAGAGAAAACAATGAGCAGTTCTTC.

The sample holds many counts of this clonotype. V usage is TRBV12-3 or TRBV12-4 and J usage is TRBJ1-5; no firm D call. The V and J ends lost 4 bases and 4 bases respectively, with 5 bases between them. The CDR3 is made up of 12 amino acids. Here the CDR3 DNA reads TGTGCCAGCAGTTCCGGGAATCAGCCCCAGCATTTT. Amino acid sequence: CASSSGNQPQHF.

This clonotype was recorded many times. The CDR3 sequence: CASSLGEVFHF. The CDR3, as DNA: TGTGCCAGCAGCTTAGGCGAAGTTTTCCACTTT. The chain joins TRBV7-2 to TRBJ1-6; D uncertain. The length of the CDR3 is 11 residues. Trimming removed 1 base from V and 17 bases from J, with 9 bases in between. Germline CDR1 SGHTA, CDR2 FQGNSA.

This clonotype has ten or more counts. The chain uses TRBV29-1 and TRBJ2-3, with 8 bases aligning to TRBD1. Germline lookup yields CDR1 SQVTM and CDR2 ANQGSEA. This CDR3 is 14 amino acids long. V shed 2 bases, J shed 0 bases, and the junction held 1 base outside the gene matches. CDR3 sequence (DNA): TGCAGCGTTGAACAGGGGGCTAGCACAGATACGCAGTATTTT. Its translation is CSVEQGASTDTQYF.

In the case of this clonotype: This sequence may be a read error, since a much larger clone differs from it by one base. The chain combines TRBV7-3 with TRBJ2-5; 9 bases line up with TRBD1. There are 17 residues in the CDR3. Germline values: CDR1 SGHTA, CDR2 FQGTGA. CDR3 coding DNA: TGTGCCAGCAGCCCCACGGTGGGACAGGGTGGGGTGGAGATCCAGTACTTC. Protein sequence: CASSPTVGQGGVEIQYF. The full variable domain, with the rest looked up from reference TRBV7-3 and TRBJ2-5, is GAGVSQTPSNKVTEKGKYVELRCDPISGHTALYWYRQSLGQGPEFLIYFQGTGAADDSGLPNDRFFAVRPEGSVSTLKIQRTERGDSAVYLCASSPTVGQGGVEIQYFGPGTRLLVL.